This TCR beta chain was sequenced for a study of OX40 agonist ivuxolimab in advanced cancers. Data came from immunoSEQ multiplex PCR; TCRdb stores just in-frame clones and leaves some out. Counted here are tens of thousands of clones, roughly 87% occurring once; the ten biggest clones make up over 2.5%. The length of the CDR3 is 15 residues. V lost 0 bases to trimming and J lost 2 bases, with 11 bases between them. Germline V gene sequence: CDR1 KGHSH, CDR2 LQKENI. This clone was recorded once. Sequenced here: CD4+ or CD8+ T cells sorted from blood, sampled in a trial of the OX40 agonist ivuxolimab. The clonotype was recovered from an adult with an advanced solid tumor such as melanoma, head and neck, liver or kidney cancer. The rearrangement uses TRBV18 and TRBJ2-7; D might be TRBD2 (6 bases). The chain's CDR3 is CASSPPQLAPYEQYF. DNA for the CDR3: TGTGCCAGCTCACCACCGCAACTAGCCCCCTACGAGCAGTACTTC.